Listed below are T cell receptor beta chains from one sample, sequenced in a study of T-cell memory formation after mild COVID-19. From the 5' RACE reads, TCRdb called clonotypes with MiXCR, one entry per CDR3 protein. The sample lists 450,000 to 700,000 distinct CDR3 sequences, about a sixth occurring once. Sequencing was carried out using PBMCs or a T cell subset sorted from them (not recorded which). These receptors all stem from an adult woman who had mild COVID-19 (a few samples of this study predate the infection). Cell type and time point are not known. The CDR3 runs from the conserved cysteine through the conserved F or W. D genes are given only for firm matches. Some rows mark clone size as missing; the rest say once, few, many or name a class of expanded clone.

D: NA
V: TRBV5-6
size: few
J: TRBJ2-7
CDR3: CASSPPPRDNYEQYF
DNA: TGTGCCAGCAGCCCACCCCCCAGGGACAACTACGAGCAGTACTTC

D: NA
V: TRBV25-1
size: NA
J: TRBJ1-2
CDR3: CASSDLGLGAGYTF
DNA: TGTGCCAGCAGTGATTTAGGGCTCGGGGCTGGCTACACCTTC

D: NA
V: TRBV29-1
size: NA
J: TRBJ2-7
CDR3: CSVEDVVQYF
DNA: TGCAGCGTTGAAGATGTAGTGCAGTACTTC

D: NA
V: TRBV11-2
size: few
J: TRBJ2-5
CDR3: CASSLDWLQETQYF
DNA: TGTGCCAGCAGCCTAGACTGGCTCCAAGAGACCCAGTACTTC

D: NA
V: TRBV19
size: many
J: TRBJ1-1
CDR3: CASSIVAGPFSEAFF
DNA: TGTGCCAGTAGTATAGTGGCAGGGCCCTTTTCTGAAGCTTTCTTT

D: NA
V: TRBV19
size: NA
J: TRBJ1-4
CDR3: CASSPWTAQPEKLFF
DNA: TGTGCCAGTAGTCCCTGGACAGCCCAACCTGAAAAACTGTTTTTT

D: TRBD2
V: TRBV7-2
size: NA
J: TRBJ2-5
CDR3: CASSLEPGGPSETQYF
DNA: TGTGCCAGCAGCTTAGAACCGGGAGGGCCGTCAGAGACCCAGTACTTC

D: TRBD1
V: TRBV2
size: few
J: TRBJ1-2
CDR3: CASRAFFWDSSNYGYTF
DNA: TGTGCCAGCAGAGCCTTTTTTTGGGACAGCTCTAACTATGGCTACACCTTC

D: NA
V: TRBV7-6
size: NA
J: TRBJ2-7
CDR3: CASSTSADDEQYF
DNA: TGTGCCAGCAGCACTTCCGCGGATGACGAGCAGTACTTC

D: NA
V: TRBV6-2/TRBV6-3
size: NA
J: TRBJ2-7
CDR3: CASSFDSTDEQYF
DNA: TGTGCCAGCAGTTTTGACAGTACAGACGAGCAGTACTTC

D: NA
V: TRBV19
size: NA
J: TRBJ1-1
CDR3: CASSIGALGPTEAFF
DNA: TGTGCCAGTAGTATAGGAGCCTTAGGACCCACTGAAGCTTTCTTT

D: TRBD1
V: TRBV12-3/TRBV12-4
size: many
J: TRBJ1-5
CDR3: CASSSPPGGRGPDQPQHF
DNA: TGTGCCAGCAGTTCACCCCCGGGAGGCAGGGGGCCTGATCAGCCCCAGCATTTT

D: NA
V: TRBV29-1
size: few
J: TRBJ2-2
CDR3: CSVEPGTNTGELFF
DNA: TGCAGCGTTGAACCAGGGACGAACACCGGGGAGCTGTTTTTT

D: TRBD1
V: TRBV29-1
size: NA
J: TRBJ1-1
CDR3: CSSRTGGTEAFF
DNA: TGCAGCTCCCGGACAGGAGGTACTGAAGCTTTCTTT

D: NA
V: TRBV15
size: few
J: TRBJ2-7
CDR3: CATSIHRAYEQYF
DNA: TGTGCCACCAGCATTCACAGGGCCTACGAGCAGTACTTC

D: TRBD2
V: TRBV24-1
size: NA
J: TRBJ2-1
CDR3: CATSGSGPNEQFF
DNA: TGTGCCACCAGTGGTAGCGGGCCAAATGAGCAGTTCTTC

D: NA
V: TRBV15
size: NA
J: TRBJ1-6
CDR3: CATSKSYNSPLHF
DNA: TGTGCCACCAGCAAGAGTTATAATTCACCCCTCCACTTT

D: NA
V: TRBV7-3
size: NA
J: TRBJ2-3
CDR3: CASSAESTQYF
DNA: TGTGCCAGCAGCGCCGAAAGTACGCAGTATTTT

D: TRBD1
V: TRBV4-1
size: few
J: TRBJ2-2
CDR3: CASSQEWDRALTNTGELFF
DNA: TGCGCCAGCAGCCAAGAATGGGACAGGGCCCTAACTAACACCGGGGAGCTGTTTTTT

D: NA
V: TRBV5-1
size: NA
J: TRBJ2-7
CDR3: CASRTAVSSYEQYF
DNA: TGCGCCAGCCGAACAGCGGTATCCTCCTACGAGCAGTACTTC

D: NA
V: TRBV3-1
size: few
J: TRBJ2-4
CDR3: CASMAPGTRQYF
DNA: TGTGCCAGCATGGCCCCAGGGACCCGTCAGTACTTC

D: NA
V: TRBV7-2
size: few
J: TRBJ2-3
CDR3: CASSPPMADTQYF
DNA: TGTGCCAGCAGCCCCCCTATGGCAGATACGCAGTATTTT

D: NA
V: TRBV5-1
size: NA
J: TRBJ2-1
CDR3: CASSLTTSRNEQFF
DNA: TGCGCCAGCAGCCTCACGACTAGTAGGAATGAGCAGTTCTTC

D: TRBD2
V: TRBV7-2
size: many
J: TRBJ2-2
CDR3: CASSLTTSGAPHRIGELFF
DNA: TGTGCCAGCAGCTTAACGACTAGCGGGGCCCCTCATAGGATCGGGGAGCTGTTTTTT

D: NA
V: TRBV5-8
size: few
J: TRBJ2-7
CDR3: CASSLNEGAYEQYF
DNA: TGTGCCAGCAGCTTGAATGAGGGAGCCTACGAGCAGTACTTC

D: NA
V: TRBV4-2
size: few
J: TRBJ2-7
CDR3: CAREGQQFYEQYF
DNA: TGTGCCAGAGAGGGGCAGCAGTTCTACGAGCAGTACTTC

D: NA
V: TRBV4-1
size: NA
J: TRBJ1-3
CDR3: CASSQDGSPGNTIYF
DNA: TGCGCCAGCAGCCAAGATGGGAGCCCTGGAAACACCATATATTTT

D: NA
V: TRBV6-6
size: few
J: TRBJ1-2
CDR3: CATLQGSHYGYTF
DNA: TGTGCGACTTTGCAGGGCAGTCACTATGGCTACACCTTC

D: NA
V: TRBV15
size: NA
J: TRBJ1-4
CDR3: CATSRGAGSENEKLFF
DNA: TGTGCCACCAGCAGAGGTGCGGGGAGCGAAAATGAAAAACTGTTTTTT

D: NA
V: TRBV20-1
size: NA
J: TRBJ1-5
CDR3: CSASGGSDQPQHF
DNA: TGCAGTGCTAGTGGGGGGTCGGATCAGCCCCAGCATTTT

D: NA
V: TRBV6-6
size: NA
J: TRBJ2-5
CDR3: CASISGDSQETQYF
DNA: TGTGCCAGCATTTCCGGGGATTCCCAAGAGACCCAGTACTTC

D: NA
V: TRBV15
size: few
J: TRBJ2-3
CDR3: CATRLSGTTDTQYF
DNA: TGTGCCACCAGACTGAGCGGAACCACAGATACGCAGTATTTT

D: TRBD2
V: TRBV20-1
size: few
J: TRBJ2-1
CDR3: CSAKLAGDYNEQFF
DNA: TGCAGTGCAAAACTAGCGGGAGACTACAATGAGCAGTTCTTC

D: TRBD2
V: TRBV24-1
size: NA
J: TRBJ2-1
CDR3: CATSDTGLVYNEQFF
DNA: TGTGCCACCAGTGACACGGGACTAGTCTACAATGAGCAGTTCTTC

D: TRBD1
V: TRBV6-6
size: NA
J: TRBJ1-2
CDR3: CASSAGDRGSGYTF
DNA: TGTGCCAGCAGCGCTGGGGACAGGGGGAGCGGCTACACCTTC

D: TRBD1
V: TRBV5-5
size: few
J: TRBJ2-3
CDR3: CASSLDRGLNTQYF
DNA: TGTGCCAGCAGCTTGGACAGGGGGCTAAATACGCAGTATTTT

D: TRBD2
V: TRBV6-5
size: NA
J: TRBJ2-5
CDR3: CASAGGYQETQYF
DNA: TGTGCCAGCGCGGGGGGGTACCAAGAGACCCAGTACTTC

D: TRBD2
V: TRBV12-3/TRBV12-4
size: NA
J: TRBJ2-1
CDR3: CASSLTFPITSGVYNEQFF
DNA: TGTGCCAGCAGTTTGACTTTCCCTATCACTAGCGGGGTCTACAATGAGCAGTTCTTC

D: NA
V: TRBV5-1
size: NA
J: TRBJ2-1
CDR3: CASSLTGPPTYNEQFF
DNA: TGCGCCAGCAGCCTTACAGGGCCTCCCACTTACAATGAGCAGTTCTTC

D: TRBD1
V: TRBV23-1
size: few
J: TRBJ2-5
CDR3: CASSHSTQLRDRGKETQYF
DNA: TGCGCCAGCAGTCATTCCACACAACTCCGGGACAGGGGAAAAGAGACCCAGTACTTC

D: NA
V: TRBV19
size: NA
J: TRBJ2-7
CDR3: CASRVPGSYEQYF
DNA: TGTGCCAGTCGAGTCCCGGGATCCTACGAGCAGTACTTC

D: TRBD2
V: TRBV7-6
size: NA
J: TRBJ2-7
CDR3: CASSSPLRENEQYF
DNA: TGTGCCAGCAGCTCCCCTTTGCGGGAGAACGAGCAGTACTTC

D: TRBD1
V: TRBV5-1
size: few
J: TRBJ1-2
CDR3: CASSRGQFYGYTF
DNA: TGCGCCAGCAGCCGGGGACAGTTCTATGGCTACACCTTC

D: NA
V: TRBV6-1
size: NA
J: TRBJ1-2
CDR3: CASSEASRAFYGYTF
DNA: TGTGCCAGCAGTGAAGCTAGCAGAGCCTTCTATGGCTACACCTTC

D: TRBD1
V: TRBV29-1
size: few
J: TRBJ2-2
CDR3: CSAPRTGHTGELFF
DNA: TGCAGCGCCCCCAGGACAGGGCACACCGGGGAGCTGTTTTTT

D: NA
V: TRBV3-1
size: once
J: TRBJ2-7
CDR3: CASSPLGRRHRSYEQYF
DNA: TGTGCCAGCAGCCCCCTTGGGAGGCGACACAGATCCTACGAGCAGTACTTC

D: TRBD2
V: TRBV7-6
size: NA
J: TRBJ2-5
CDR3: CASSLAGLAGPTKETQYF
DNA: TGTGCCAGCAGCTTAGCGGGATTAGCGGGGCCGACAAAGGAGACCCAGTACTTC

D: TRBD1
V: TRBV7-9
size: NA
J: TRBJ2-1
CDR3: CASSSARDSSTYNEQFF
DNA: TGTGCCAGCAGCTCAGCCCGGGACAGCAGTACCTACAATGAGCAGTTCTTC

D: NA
V: TRBV6-1
size: few
J: TRBJ1-1
CDR3: CASSGAGGREGLNTEAFF
DNA: TGTGCCAGCAGTGGGGCGGGGGGACGAGAAGGTTTGAACACTGAAGCTTTCTTT

D: NA
V: TRBV10-3
size: NA
J: TRBJ2-7
CDR3: CAISEVAQGYEQYF
DNA: TGTGCCATCAGTGAAGTAGCCCAGGGGTACGAGCAGTACTTC

D: NA
V: TRBV29-1
size: NA
J: TRBJ1-1
CDR3: CSVDPFSNTEAFF
DNA: TGCAGCGTCGATCCTTTTTCGAACACTGAAGCTTTCTTT

D: NA
V: TRBV18
size: few
J: TRBJ1-1
CDR3: CASSPAGANTEAFF
DNA: TGTGCCAGCTCACCGGCAGGGGCCAACACTGAAGCTTTCTTT

D: NA
V: TRBV7-9
size: NA
J: TRBJ2-3
CDR3: CASSLGTHGSNTQYF
DNA: TGTGCCAGCAGCTTGGGGACACACGGATCCAATACGCAGTATTTT

D: TRBD2
V: TRBV18
size: NA
J: TRBJ2-1
CDR3: CASSTGLAGDGQFF
DNA: TGTGCCAGCTCAACGGGACTAGCGGGGGACGGGCAGTTCTTC

D: NA
V: TRBV7-9
size: NA
J: TRBJ2-5
CDR3: CASRGRWEETQYF
DNA: TGTGCCAGCAGGGGAAGGTGGGAAGAGACCCAGTACTTC